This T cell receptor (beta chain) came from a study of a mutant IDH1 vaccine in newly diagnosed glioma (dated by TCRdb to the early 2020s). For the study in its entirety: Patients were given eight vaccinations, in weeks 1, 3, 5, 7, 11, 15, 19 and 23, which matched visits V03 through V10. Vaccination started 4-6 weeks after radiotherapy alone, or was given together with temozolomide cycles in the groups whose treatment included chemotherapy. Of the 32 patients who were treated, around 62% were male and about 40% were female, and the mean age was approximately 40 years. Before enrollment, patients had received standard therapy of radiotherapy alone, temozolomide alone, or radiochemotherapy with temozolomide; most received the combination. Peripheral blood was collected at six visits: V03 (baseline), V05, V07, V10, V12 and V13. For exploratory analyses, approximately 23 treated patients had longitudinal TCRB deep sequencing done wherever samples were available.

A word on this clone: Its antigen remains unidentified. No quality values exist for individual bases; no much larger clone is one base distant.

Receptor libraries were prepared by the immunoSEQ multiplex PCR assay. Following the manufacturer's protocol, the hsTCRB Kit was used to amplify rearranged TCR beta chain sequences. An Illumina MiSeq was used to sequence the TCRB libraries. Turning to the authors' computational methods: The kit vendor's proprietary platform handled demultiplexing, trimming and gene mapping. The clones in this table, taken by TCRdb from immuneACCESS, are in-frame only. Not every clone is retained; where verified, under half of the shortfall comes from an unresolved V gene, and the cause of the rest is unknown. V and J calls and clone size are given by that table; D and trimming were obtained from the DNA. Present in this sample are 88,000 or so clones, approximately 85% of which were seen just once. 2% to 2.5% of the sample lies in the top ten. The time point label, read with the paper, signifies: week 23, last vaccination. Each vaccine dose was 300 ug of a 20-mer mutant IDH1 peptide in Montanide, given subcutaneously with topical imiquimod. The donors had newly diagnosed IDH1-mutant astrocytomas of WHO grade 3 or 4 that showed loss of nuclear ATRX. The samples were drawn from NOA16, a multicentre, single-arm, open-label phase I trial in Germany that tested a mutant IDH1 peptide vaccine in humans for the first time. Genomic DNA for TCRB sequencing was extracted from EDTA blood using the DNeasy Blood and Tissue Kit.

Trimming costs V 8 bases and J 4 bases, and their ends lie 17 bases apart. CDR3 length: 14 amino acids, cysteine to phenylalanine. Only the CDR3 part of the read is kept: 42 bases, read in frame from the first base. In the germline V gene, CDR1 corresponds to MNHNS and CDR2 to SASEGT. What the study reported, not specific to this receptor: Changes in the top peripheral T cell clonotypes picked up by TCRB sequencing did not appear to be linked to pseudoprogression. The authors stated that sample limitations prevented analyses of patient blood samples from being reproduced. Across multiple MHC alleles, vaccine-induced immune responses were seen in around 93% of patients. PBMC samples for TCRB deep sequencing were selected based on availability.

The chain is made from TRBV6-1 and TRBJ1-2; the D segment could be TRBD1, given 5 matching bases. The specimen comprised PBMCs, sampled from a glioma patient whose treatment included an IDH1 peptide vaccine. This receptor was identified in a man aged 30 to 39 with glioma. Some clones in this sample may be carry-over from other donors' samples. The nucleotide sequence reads TGTGCCAGCTTCCGGCTGGGGGAACGCTATGGCTACACCTTC. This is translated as CASFRLGERYGYTF.